This record concerns one TCR beta chain sequence. This clone's antigen is unknown. The record has no base qualities; no much larger clone is one base away. The sample's treatment or condition, from its label and the paper: live attenuated yellow fever vaccine strain. PBMCs were isolated from peripheral blood using a standard Ficoll-Paque protocol. CD4 and CD8 T-cell fractions were isolated with Dynabeads CD4 and CD8 positive selection kits. TriZol was used to extract RNA from bulk PBMCs, from CD4 and CD8 fractions, and from dextramer-positive and dextramer-negative fractions. The source of the sample is a study of T cells after yellow fever vaccination (dated by TCRdb to about 2019). Background on the whole study: The SMART-Seq v4 Ultra Low Input RNA kit was used to prepare libraries from fractions with low cell numbers. Two healthy male donors, one aged 18 to 30 and one aged 30 to 39 years, made up the cohort. Blood was drawn at multiple timepoints before and after primary and secondary immunization, with bulk PBMC replicates and cell subsets isolated. To follow T-cell clones before and after both primary and booster YFV17D yellow fever vaccination, bulk TCR alpha and beta repertoires underwent longitudinal sequencing. What the authors observed across the whole study: Computational filtering was needed because FACS-sorted repertoires could contain abundant contaminating clonotypes from the bulk population. Compared with the primary T-cell response, the secondary T-cell response was weaker but faster, peaking on day 5 rather than day 15. A small fraction of clonotypes appeared in both the CD4 and CD8 compartments, likely as a result of convergent recombination. Because the study included only two donors, the extent to which the findings can be generalized is limited. After the booster, most of the clones that had expanded following primary vaccination were detected again (around 97% of CD4 and around 90% of CD8), which suggests that memory was broadly maintained.

The instrument given in TCRdb is Illumina NovaSeq 6000. TCR cDNA was synthesized by 5'RACE template switching, through which a universal primer site and unique molecular identifiers were introduced. cDNA synthesis was primed from both the TCR alpha and TCR beta constant segments. Library amplification used two PCR steps, and the second PCR step added sample barcodes and sequencing adapters. Sequencing of libraries was performed on Illumina HiSeq 2500 (2x100 bp) or NovaSeq (2x150 bp). In the original analysis: MIGEC was used to demultiplex reads and collapse the reads into UMI consensus sequences, and MiXCR was used for V(D)J alignment. Clonotypes responding to the vaccine were identified with edgeR on replicate PBMC samples, with the criteria of FDR below 0.01 and a log2 fold change above 5 up to day 15. Each bulk clonotype received a CD4 or CD8 identity based on whether the sequenced CD4 or CD8 repertoire contained that clonotype at higher abundance. TCRdb reprocessed the public reads (quality trimming at Q25 with fastp, clone calling with MiXCR) and kept in-frame beta chains. Rows are unified per CDR3 protein, each entry keeping the most common DNA and genes. In this record, the V and J calls reflect TCRdb's handling and not the investigators' own analysis. In all, the sample holds about 350,000 distinct CDR3 sequences, and around an eighth of those were seen once. The ten largest clones capture around 3% of the sample.

The junction carries 15 bases between V and J, which are trimmed by 7 bases and 0 bases respectively. The CDR3 has 15 amino acids, counting the end cysteine and phenylalanine. The entry retains the CDR3 DNA only, 45 bases that are in frame from base 1. Reading the germline V gene (reference sequence) gives CDR1 SEHNR and CDR2 FQNEAQ. The V and J genes are TRBV7-9 and TRBJ1-1, with TRBD1 tentatively as D gene (5 bases match). The sequencing used CD4+ T cells sorted from PBMCs, collected 15 days after the yellow fever booster vaccination. This clonotype originated in a man between 18 and 35 years old who received the YFV17D yellow fever vaccine. The sequenced DNA is TGTGCCAGCATAAAAGCGGGGACGTTGAACACTGAAGCTTTCTTT. This yields the protein CASIKAGTLNTEAFF.